This TCR beta chain was observed in a study of blood T cells in healthy people across ages. The CDR3 is made up of 14 amino acids. From germline, CDR1 is WSHSY and CDR2 SAAADI. V dropped 4 bases and J dropped 9; count of bases not matched to a gene: 9. It was with a sample-barcoded 5' primer and a J-beta primer mix that a second PCR of about 7 to 12 cycles was run. TCRdb itself ran the 5' RACE reads through MiXCR, one entry per CDR3 protein. This table holds 650,000 to 1,000,000 distinct CDR3 sequences, roughly 35% found once. A few counts support this clonotype. V is TRBV10-2 and J is TRBJ1-5; the match to TRBD1 covers 7 bases. This TCR was sampled from a man between 18 and 35 years old in good health. Source material: blood. The CDR3 loop reads CASSGGTALTPQHF. Written as DNA, the CDR3 is TGCGCCAGCAGTGGCGGGACAGCACTGACGCCCCAGCATTTT.